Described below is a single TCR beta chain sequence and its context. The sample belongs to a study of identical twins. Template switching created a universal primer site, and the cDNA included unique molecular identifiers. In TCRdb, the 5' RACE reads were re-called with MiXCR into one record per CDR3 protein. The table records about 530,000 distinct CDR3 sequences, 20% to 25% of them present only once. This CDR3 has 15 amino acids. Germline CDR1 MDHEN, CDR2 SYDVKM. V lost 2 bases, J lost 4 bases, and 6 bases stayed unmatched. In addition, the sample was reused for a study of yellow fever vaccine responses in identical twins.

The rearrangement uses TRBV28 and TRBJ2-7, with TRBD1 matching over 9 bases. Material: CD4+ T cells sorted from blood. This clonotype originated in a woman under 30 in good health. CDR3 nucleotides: TGTGCCAGCAGTTTACCCGGGACAGGGAAGTACGAGCAGTACTTC. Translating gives CASSLPGTGKYEQYF.